Listed below are T cell receptor beta chains from one sample, sequenced in a study of shared clonotypes between healthy human individuals. Profiling relied on immunoSEQ multiplex PCR, and the TCRdb table lists in-frame clones only, not all of them. The table records 850,000 to 1,200,000 clones, 70% to 80% of them present only once. The sample taken for sequencing was memory CD4+ T cells sorted from blood. All receptors derive from a man between 18 and 29 years old in good health. Both conserved end residues are part of each CDR3. The order of the fields is V gene, J gene, clone size, D gene, CDR3 DNA, CDR3 protein. A D gene is named only where the DNA matches it firmly. A row's size may be missing; if present it is once, few, many or a size class.

TRBV6-1,TRBJ2-2,NA,TRBD1,TGTGCCAGCACTCCGACAGGGGCGGGCGGGGAGCTGTTTTTT,CASTPTGAGGELFF
TRBV30,TRBJ1-4,NA,NA,TGTGCCTGGAGTGCGGGGGGGAAGGAAAAACTGTTTTTT,CAWSAGGKEKLFF
TRBV6-5,TRBJ1-2,once,TRBD1,TGTGCCAGCAGAACCGGGACAGCGAGTTATGGCTACACCTTC,CASRTGTASYGYTF
TRBV10-3,TRBJ2-5,NA,NA,TGTGCCATCTCAGCGGGCGTGGAGACCCAGTACTTC,CAISAGVETQYF
TRBV7-2,TRBJ2-3,NA,NA,TGTGCCAGCAGCTTAAGGACAGAGGGGGCAGATACGCAGTATTTT,CASSLRTEGADTQYF
TRBV12-5,TRBJ2-6,NA,TRBD1,TGTGCTAGTGCCCCGGTAGGGACAGCCCCCGTAGTGCCGACTTTC,CASAPVGTAPVVPTF
TRBV7-9,TRBJ2-1,NA,TRBD2,TGTGCCAGCAGCCCTAGCGGGAGTTCGGGCAATGAGCAGTTCTTC,CASSPSGSSGNEQFF
TRBV19,TRBJ2-3,NA,NA,TGTGCCAGTTGTGGTCAGAACACAGATACGCAGTATTTT,CASCGQNTDTQYF
TRBV7-2,TRBJ2-7,NA,NA,TGTGCCAGCAGCTCCGAGCTGGACCGTCGCGAGCAGTACTTC,CASSSELDRREQYF
TRBV5-3,TRBJ1-3,NA,NA,TGTGCCAGAAGCCAAACCTACGCGAGGGGAAACACCATATATTTT,CARSQTYARGNTIYF
TRBV18,TRBJ2-1,NA,TRBD1,TGTGCCAGCTCACTCCTGGGACAGGGTTCCTACAATGAGCAGTTCTTC,CASSLLGQGSYNEQFF
TRBV2,TRBJ2-3,few,TRBD2,TGTGCCAGCAGTGACGGGGGCGGGAGGGCCGCGGATACGCAGTATTTT,CASSDGGGRAADTQYF
TRBV11-2,TRBJ2-3,NA,NA,TGTGCCAGCAGCTTAGGAGGGGCAGGCACAGATACGCAGTATTTT,CASSLGGAGTDTQYF
TRBV14,TRBJ2-5,NA,NA,TGTGCCAGCAGCCAAGATTGGTCAGGGCAGACCCAGTACTTC,CASSQDWSGQTQYF
TRBV7-9,TRBJ1-6,NA,NA,TGTGCCAGCAGCGCCCTTTATAATTCACCCCTCCACTTT,CASSALYNSPLHF
TRBV2,TRBJ2-6,few,NA,TGTGCCAGCAGTGGGTCCAACTCTGGGGCCAACGTCCTGACTTTC,CASSGSNSGANVLTF
TRBV10-3,TRBJ1-5,once,NA,TGTGCCATCAGTGAGTCGGGGCAGCTAAGGGGGAATCAGCCCCAGCATTTT,CAISESGQLRGNQPQHF
TRBV5-5,TRBJ2-3,NA,NA,TGTGCCAGCAGCTCAGAGGCAGATACGCAGTATTTT,CASSSEADTQYF
TRBV19,TRBJ2-3,NA,NA,TGTGCCAGTAGTATCGGGTGGGGTGGAGGGGATACGCAGTATTTT,CASSIGWGGGDTQYF
TRBV5-3,TRBJ2-5,NA,NA,TGTGCCAGATTTTCGATCGGGACATATCAAGAGACCCAGTACTTC,CARFSIGTYQETQYF
TRBV28,TRBJ1-2,NA,NA,TGTGCCAGCAGTTCAAGACTTGGCTACACCTTC,CASSSRLGYTF
TRBV25-1,TRBJ1-6,NA,NA,TGTGCCAGCAGTGAATTAATAGCGCCCTCCTATAATTCACCCCTCCACTTT,CASSELIAPSYNSPLHF
TRBV27,TRBJ2-1,NA,TRBD2,TGTGCCAGCAGTTTATCCCCGGGAGGGCCCTATGAGCAGTTCTTC,CASSLSPGGPYEQFF
TRBV6-1,TRBJ2-1,NA,TRBD1,TGTGCCAGCAGCAATTCAGGGGGCGCGGGGTTCTTC,CASSNSGGAGFF
TRBV30,TRBJ2-5,few,NA,TGTGCCTGGGGCAACACTCAAACACAAGAGACCCAGTACTTC,CAWGNTQTQETQYF
TRBV29-1,TRBJ2-5,NA,NA,NA,CSVDLWTRGQETQYF
TRBV28,TRBJ2-3,NA,NA,TGTGCCAGCAGTTTATCGGGGACAAGCACAGATACGCAGTATTTT,CASSLSGTSTDTQYF
TRBV2,TRBJ1-1,NA,NA,TGTGCCAGCAGTGCCAACGGGGTCCGGACTGAAGCTTTCTTT,CASSANGVRTEAFF
TRBV7-9,TRBJ2-7,NA,NA,TGTGCCAGCAGCTTAAGTTCCGGGGAGCAGTACTTC,CASSLSSGEQYF
TRBV28,TRBJ1-5,once,NA,TGTGCCAGCAGTTTGTTTTCAAGGGGGTTGCGTAGAGAAACAAATCAGCCCCAGCATTTT,CASSLFSRGLRRETNQPQHF
TRBV6-5,TRBJ2-2,NA,NA,TGTGCCAGCAGCCGACAGGTTATGGCCACCGGGGAGCTGTTTTTT,CASSRQVMATGELFF
TRBV19,TRBJ2-3,NA,NA,TGTGCCAGTAGTCTTGTATATCCCGCAGATACGCAGTATTTT,CASSLVYPADTQYF
TRBV29-1,TRBJ1-1,NA,NA,TGCAGCGTTGTCTCGGGAAACACTGAAGCTTTCTTT,CSVVSGNTEAFF
TRBV10-3,TRBJ1-1,NA,TRBD1,TGTGCCATCAGTTCGGGACAGGGGGGCGCTGAAGCTTTCTTT,CAISSGQGGAEAFF
TRBV5-5,TRBJ1-4,NA,TRBD1,TGTGCCAGCAGCTTGGAGGGGACAGGTCGGGCTAATGAAAAACTGTTTTTT,CASSLEGTGRANEKLFF
TRBV29-1,TRBJ1-2,NA,TRBD1,TGCAGCGTTGATCAACGGACAGGCCCAAACTATGGCTACACCTTC,CSVDQRTGPNYGYTF
TRBV6-1,TRBJ2-3,NA,TRBD2,TGTGCCAGCAGTGAGGCGGGAGGGGGCACAGATACGCAGTATTTT,CASSEAGGGTDTQYF
TRBV10-2,TRBJ1-1,few,NA,TGCGCCAGCAGTGGGCGGTCCAACACTGAAGCTTTCTTT,CASSGRSNTEAFF
TRBV2,TRBJ2-7,NA,NA,TGTGCCAGCAGTGTAAGCTACGAGCAGTACTTC,CASSVSYEQYF
TRBV11-2,TRBJ2-3,NA,NA,TGTGCCAGCAGCCCTTGGGGAGATACGCAGTATTTT,CASSPWGDTQYF
TRBV14,TRBJ2-3,NA,NA,TGTGCCAGCAGCCAAATTGGGGGGAGCACAGATACGCAGTATTTT,CASSQIGGSTDTQYF
TRBV5-1,TRBJ1-1,NA,NA,TGCGCCAGCAGCTTGACGGTAGACATGAACACTGAAGCTTTCTTT,CASSLTVDMNTEAFF